This TCR beta chain was recorded in a study of read filtering for tumor transcriptome and immune sequencing. General study results and limits: The CD138-negative fraction was mixed bone marrow immune cells, not pure T cells.

Molecular barcoded adaptors covering alpha/delta and beta/gamma chains were used on roughly 400 ng RNA. TCRdb itself ran the reads through MiXCR, one entry per CDR3 protein. This sample carries some 22,000 distinct CDR3 sequences, approximately 14% of them seen once, and the ten largest clones take 65% to 75%. The table lists this clonotype with many counts. Its antigen is unknown. The sequence was obtained from a donor aged 40 or over with multiple myeloma. The sequenced sample consisted of a population of CD138-negative cells sorted from bone marrow.

The CDR3, as DNA: TGTGCCAGTAGTATAGAGAGCTCCTACAATGAGCAGTTCTTC. Residues: CASSIESSYNEQFF. The chain is built from TRBV19 and TRBJ2-1; no clear D gene. Trimming took off 0 bases at V and 0 bases at J, with 3 bases between the two ends. CDR3 size: 14 residues. Germline CDR1 reads LNHDA; CDR2 reads SQIVND (reference sequence).